This TCR beta chain was recovered during a study of T-cell reconstitution after alpha-beta-depleted transplantation in children. Study observations and caveats: Reports say that about two months after transplant, the alpha-beta T cells came out of several hundred graft clones that had expanded. The study traced high day-60 TCRbeta diversity in some patients to surviving recipient T cells and thymic progenitors.

Note on this clonotype: Its specificity is unknown.

Unique molecular identifiers were incorporated when the TCRbeta library was constructed. A single record per CDR3 protein comes from TCRdb applying MiXCR to the PCR reads. The sample includes just over 950,000 distinct CDR3 sequences, about 30% of them seen just once. Germline V gene lookup returns CDR1 MDHEN and CDR2 SYDVKM. This CDR3 spans 15 amino acids. Trimming cost V 6 bases and J 7 bases, with 19 bases left between them. The clonotype originates from a boy in the first two years of life who had a stem cell transplant for SCID, so the T cells may come from the graft donor. The gene calls are TRBV28 and TRBJ2-1, with D perhaps TRBD1 (6 bases). The specimen comprised PBMCs, mostly from graft donor cells, sampled 360 days after TCRalphabeta/CD19-depleted stem cell transplant. CDR3 amino acids: CASSRRTDEPNEQFF. The DNA for the CDR3 is TGTGCCAGCAGCCGGAGGACAGATGAACCTAATGAGCAGTTCTTC.